Listed below are T cell receptor beta chains from one sample, sequenced in a study of Graves' ophthalmopathy and Graves' hyperthyroidism. One entry per CDR3 protein results from TCRdb running MiXCR on the multiplex PCR reads. This table holds over 200,000 distinct CDR3 sequences, approximately 29% found once. The sample consisted of peripheral blood. These receptor sequences come from a man aged 50 to 60 with Graves' ophthalmopathy. Each CDR3 is given with its conserved first and last residue. D genes are given only for firm matches. For some rows the clone size is stated as once, few or many, or as a class when expanded; others skip it.

CASSPPQSQEAFF,TGTGCCAGCAGCCCCCCACAGTCCCAAGAAGCTTTCTTT,-,TRBJ1-1,TRBV7-2,-
CATSLLAGEEYEQYF,TGTGCCACCAGCCTACTAGCGGGAGAGGAGTACGAGCAGTACTTC,TRBD2,TRBJ2-7,TRBV15,-
CASSPSTSNHEQYF,TGTGCCAGCAGTCCGTCGACTAGCAACCACGAGCAGTACTTC,TRBD2,TRBJ2-7,TRBV12-3/TRBV12-4,few
CASSDFPGVNGAFF,TGTGCCAGCAGTGACTTCCCGGGGGTCAATGGAGCTTTCTTT,-,TRBJ1-1,TRBV6-2/TRBV6-3,-
CATSPRNEQYF,TGTGCCACCTCCCCCCGTAACGAGCAGTACTTC,-,TRBJ2-7,TRBV6-1,many
CASSYHAGGLNTEAFF,TGTGCCAGCAGTTACCATGCCGGGGGCCTGAACACTGAAGCTTTCTTT,-,TRBJ1-1,TRBV6-5,few
CSVVTGGTFGNTIYF,TGCAGCGTTGTCACCGGAGGGACGTTTGGAAACACCATATATTTT,-,TRBJ1-3,TRBV29-1,many
CASSLSLLTGELFF,TGTGCCAGCAGTTTATCCCTCCTCACCGGGGAGCTGTTTTTT,-,TRBJ2-2,TRBV27,many
CASSLDPGRETQYF,TGCGCCAGCAGCTTGGATCCGGGTCGGGAGACCCAGTACTTC,-,TRBJ2-5,TRBV5-1,many
CASSESHGRSNQPQHF,TGTGCCAGCAGTGAAAGTCACGGCCGTAGCAATCAGCCCCAGCATTTT,-,TRBJ1-5,TRBV6-1,-
CASSSRTSGRNTGELFF,TGTGCCAGCAGCTCCAGGACTAGCGGGAGGAACACCGGGGAGCTGTTTTTT,TRBD2,TRBJ2-2,TRBV7-2,many